The rows below give T cell receptor beta chains drawn from one sample of a study of cytomegalovirus exposure and HLA in healthy donors. Produced via immunoSEQ multiplex PCR; TCRdb's table is partial and in-frame only. The sample records about 73,000 clones, around 94% being singletons. The sample consisted of PBMCs. These receptors originate from a woman younger than 35 in good health and CMV-seropositive. Each CDR3 is given with its conserved first and last residue. Fields, in order: V gene, clone size, D gene, J gene, CDR3 DNA, CDR3 protein. The D gene is left open where the match is weak. Size is stated for part of the rows, as once, few or many counts, or as a class when the clone is expanded.

V: TRBV4-2; size: -; D: -; J: TRBJ1-4; DNA: TGTGCCAGCAGCCAAGCGTCGCGGGGATCGGTGAATGAAAAACTGTTTTTT; CDR3: CASSQASRGSVNEKLFF
V: TRBV5-4; size: -; D: -; J: TRBJ2-5; DNA: TGTGCCAGCAGCACAGGGAGCTTATACCAAGAGACCCAGTACTTC; CDR3: CASSTGSLYQETQYF
V: TRBV7-8; size: -; D: TRBD2; J: TRBJ2-1; DNA: TGTGCCAGCAGCTTAGTAGCGGGAGGTTACTCCTACAATGAGCAGTTCTTC; CDR3: CASSLVAGGYSYNEQFF
V: TRBV6-5; size: -; D: -; J: TRBJ1-1; DNA: TGTGCCAGCAGTTACTCGAGGGCGGGATTGGCTGAAGCTTTCTTT; CDR3: CASSYSRAGLAEAFF
V: TRBV7-6; size: -; D: -; J: TRBJ1-6; DNA: TGTGCCAGCAGCGCCACGAGCGGGGGGACGCTAGGGTCACCCCTCCACTTT; CDR3: CASSATSGGTLGSPLHF
V: TRBV18; size: few; D: -; J: TRBJ2-7; DNA: TGTGCCAGCTCACCGGGACTCTCGAACGGCTACGAGCAGTACTTC; CDR3: CASSPGLSNGYEQYF
V: TRBV2; size: -; D: TRBD2; J: TRBJ2-7; DNA: TGTGCCAGCAGCCTAGCGGGGTCATCCTACGAGCAGTACTTC; CDR3: CASSLAGSSYEQYF
V: TRBV5-3; size: -; D: TRBD2; J: TRBJ2-7; DNA: TGTGCCAGAAGAACCGGGACTAGGAACTACGAGCAGTACTTC; CDR3: CARRTGTRNYEQYF
V: TRBV18; size: -; D: TRBD1; J: TRBJ1-5; DNA: TGTGCCAGCTCACCCGACAGGGCTCAGCCCCAGCATTTT; CDR3: CASSPDRAQPQHF
V: TRBV6-5; size: -; D: -; J: TRBJ2-7; DNA: TGTGCCAGCAGTTACCCCGGACAATCGATCTACGAGCAGTACTTC; CDR3: CASSYPGQSIYEQYF
V: TRBV27; size: -; D: -; J: TRBJ1-5; DNA: TGTGCCAGCAGTATCGCCACTCCCTCCAATCAGCCCCAGCATTTT; CDR3: CASSIATPSNQPQHF
V: TRBV2; size: -; D: -; J: TRBJ1-2; DNA: TGTGCCAGCAGCCAGCCCCCTCAGGGTTATTATGGCTACACCTTC; CDR3: CASSQPPQGYYGYTF
V: TRBV5-1; size: once; D: -; J: TRBJ2-7; DNA: TGCGCCAGCAGCTTGGCGCCGGGTCTCTACGAGCAGTACTTC; CDR3: CASSLAPGLYEQYF
V: TRBV5-1; size: -; D: TRBD1; J: TRBJ1-1; DNA: TGCGCCAGCAGCCCGGACAGGGGCTCCATGAACACTGAAGCTTTCTTT; CDR3: CASSPDRGSMNTEAFF
V: TRBV27; size: -; D: TRBD2; J: TRBJ2-3; DNA: TGTGCCAGCAGTAGGGGAGGGTACACAGATACGCAGTATTTT; CDR3: CASSRGGYTDTQYF
V: TRBV9; size: once; D: TRBD2; J: TRBJ2-1; DNA: TGTGCCAGCAGCGTAGATCCAGCGGGAGGATACAATGAGCAGTTCTTC; CDR3: CASSVDPAGGYNEQFF